The clone carrying this T cell receptor beta chain came up many times. Its antigen remains unknown. The sample originates from a study of response to subunit inactivated influenza vaccine. V lost 4 bases and J lost 1; bases outside the gene matches: 0. Germline values: CDR1 MGHRA, CDR2 YSYEKL. The length of the CDR3 is 16 residues. TCRdb reprocessed the RT-PCR reads via MiXCR and lists one record per CDR3 protein. In the table there are some 480,000 distinct CDR3 sequences, roughly 9.7% of which are singletons. Broader study findings: The authors proposed limited new T cell recruitment per seasonal influenza vaccination.

Sample: PBMCs from blood, taken about 6 weeks after vaccination. The genes are TRBV4-1 and TRBJ2-1; 14 bases are shared with TRBD2. The receptor's source is a middle-aged man who received an inactivated influenza vaccine. CDR3 coding DNA: TGCGCCAGCAGCCGACTAGCGGGGGGGTCCTACAATGAGCAGTTCTTC. It specifies CASSRLAGGSYNEQFF.